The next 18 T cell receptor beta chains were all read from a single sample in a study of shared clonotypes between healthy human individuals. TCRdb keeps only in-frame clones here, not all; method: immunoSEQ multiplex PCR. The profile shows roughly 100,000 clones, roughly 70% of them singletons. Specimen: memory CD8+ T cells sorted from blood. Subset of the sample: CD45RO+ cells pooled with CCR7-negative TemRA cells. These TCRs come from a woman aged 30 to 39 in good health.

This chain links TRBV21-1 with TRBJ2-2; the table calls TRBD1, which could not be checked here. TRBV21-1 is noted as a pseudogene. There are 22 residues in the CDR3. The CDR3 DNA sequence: TGTGCCAGCACCTATGACCAACGCCAGGGTCCCCAGGGCTGTGCGAACACCGGGGAGCTGTTTTTT. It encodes CASTYDQRQGPQGCANTGELFF.

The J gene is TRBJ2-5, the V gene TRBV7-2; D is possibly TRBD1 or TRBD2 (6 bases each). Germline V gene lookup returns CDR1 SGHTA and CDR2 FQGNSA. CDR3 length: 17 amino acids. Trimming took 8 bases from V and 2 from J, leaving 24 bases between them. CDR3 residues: CASFPQRGVSGQETQYF. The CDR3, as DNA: TGTGCCAGCTTTCCCCAGAGGGGGGTTTCGGGTCAAGAGACCCAGTACTTC.

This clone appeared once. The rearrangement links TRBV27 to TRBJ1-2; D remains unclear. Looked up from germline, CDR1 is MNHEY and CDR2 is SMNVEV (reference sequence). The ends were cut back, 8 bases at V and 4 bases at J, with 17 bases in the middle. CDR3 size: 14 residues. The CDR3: CASGKDGDLYGYTF. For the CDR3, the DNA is TGTGCCAGCGGTAAGGACGGCGACCTCTATGGCTACACCTTC.

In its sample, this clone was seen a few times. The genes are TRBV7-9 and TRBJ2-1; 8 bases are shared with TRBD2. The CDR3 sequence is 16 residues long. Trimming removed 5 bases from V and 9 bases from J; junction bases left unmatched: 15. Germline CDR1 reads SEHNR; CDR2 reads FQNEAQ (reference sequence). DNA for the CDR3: TGTGCCAGCAGCGTACGTAGCGGGATTGCCCCAACTGAGCAGTTCTTC. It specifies CASSVRSGIAPTEQFF. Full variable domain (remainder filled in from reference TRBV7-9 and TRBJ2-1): DTGVSQNPRHKITKRGQNVTFRCDPISEHNRLYWYRQTLGQGPEFLTYFQNEAQLEKSRLLSDRFSAERPKGSFSTLEIQRTEQGDSAMYLCASSVRSGIAPTEQFFGPGTRLTVL.

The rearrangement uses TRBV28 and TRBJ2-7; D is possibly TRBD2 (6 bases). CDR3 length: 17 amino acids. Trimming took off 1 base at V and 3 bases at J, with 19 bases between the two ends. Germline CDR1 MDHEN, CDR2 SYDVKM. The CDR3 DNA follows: TGTGCCAGCAGTTTATCCGCGGTAAAGGGGAGGTACTACGAGCAGTACTTC. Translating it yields CASSLSAVKGRYYEQYF.

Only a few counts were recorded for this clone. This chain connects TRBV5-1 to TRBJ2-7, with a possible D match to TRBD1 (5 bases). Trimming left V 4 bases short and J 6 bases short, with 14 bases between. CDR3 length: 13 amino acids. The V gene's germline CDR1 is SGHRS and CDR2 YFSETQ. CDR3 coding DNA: TGCGCCAGCAGCCTAATGCAGGGTTCCGAGCAGTACTTC. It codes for CASSLMQGSEQYF.

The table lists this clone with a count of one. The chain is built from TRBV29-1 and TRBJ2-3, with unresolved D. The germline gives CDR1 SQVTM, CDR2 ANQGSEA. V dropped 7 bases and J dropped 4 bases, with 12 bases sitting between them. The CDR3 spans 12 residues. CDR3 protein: CSAHRPADTQYF. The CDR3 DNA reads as TGCAGCGCTCATCGCCCAGCAGATACGCAGTATTTT.

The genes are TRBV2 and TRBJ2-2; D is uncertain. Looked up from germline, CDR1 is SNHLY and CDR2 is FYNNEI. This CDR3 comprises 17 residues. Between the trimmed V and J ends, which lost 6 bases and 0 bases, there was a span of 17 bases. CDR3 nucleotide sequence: TGTGCCAGCAGCCTGCCTAGATCAGAAACGAACACCGGGGAGCTGTTTTTT. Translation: CASSLPRSETNTGELFF.

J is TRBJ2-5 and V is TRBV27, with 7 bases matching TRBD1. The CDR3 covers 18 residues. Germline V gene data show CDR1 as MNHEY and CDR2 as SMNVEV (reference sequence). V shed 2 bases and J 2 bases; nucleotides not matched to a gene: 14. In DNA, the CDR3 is TGTGCCAGCAGTTTACTAGGAAGATTGGGACAGCTTCAAGAGACCCAGTACTTC. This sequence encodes CASSLLGRLGQLQETQYF.

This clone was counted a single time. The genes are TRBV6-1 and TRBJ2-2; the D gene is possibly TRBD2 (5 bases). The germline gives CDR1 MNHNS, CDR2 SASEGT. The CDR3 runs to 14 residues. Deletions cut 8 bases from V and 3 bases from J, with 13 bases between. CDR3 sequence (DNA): TGTGCCAGCGTAAGGGAGTCGGACACCGGGGAGCTGTTTTTT. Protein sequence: CASVRESDTGELFF.

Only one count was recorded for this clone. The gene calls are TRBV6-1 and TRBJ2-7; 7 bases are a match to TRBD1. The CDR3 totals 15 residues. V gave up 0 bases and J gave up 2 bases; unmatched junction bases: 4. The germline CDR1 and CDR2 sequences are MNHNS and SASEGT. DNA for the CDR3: TGTGCCAGCAGTGAAGCCAACAGGGGCCCCTACGAGCAGTACTTC. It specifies CASSEANRGPYEQYF.

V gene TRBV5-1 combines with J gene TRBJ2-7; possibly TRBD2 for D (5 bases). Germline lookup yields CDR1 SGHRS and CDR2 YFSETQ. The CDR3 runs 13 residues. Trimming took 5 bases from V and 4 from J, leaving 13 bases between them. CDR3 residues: CASSWELGYEQYF. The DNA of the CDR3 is TGCGCCAGCAGTTGGGAGTTAGGGTACGAGCAGTACTTC.

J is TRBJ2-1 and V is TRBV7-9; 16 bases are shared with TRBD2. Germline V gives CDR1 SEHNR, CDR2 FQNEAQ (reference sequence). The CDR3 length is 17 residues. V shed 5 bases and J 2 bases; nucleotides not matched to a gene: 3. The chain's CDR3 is CASSPGLAGGPYNEQFF. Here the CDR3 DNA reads TGTGCCAGCAGCCCGGGACTAGCGGGAGGGCCCTACAATGAGCAGTTCTTC. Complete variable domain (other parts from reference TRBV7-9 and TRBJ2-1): DTGVSQNPRHKITKRGQNVTFRCDPISEHNRLYWYRQTLGQGPEFLTYFQNEAQLEKSRLLSDRFSAERPKGSFSTLEIQRTEQGDSAMYLCASSPGLAGGPYNEQFFGPGTRLTVL.

CDR3 amino acids: CASRTPGLSREQYF. DNA of the CDR3: TGTGCCAGCAGAACCCCCGGCCTGAGTCGGGAGCAGTACTTC. The chain combines TRBV28 with TRBJ2-7; D unclear. Germline V CDR1 and CDR2: MDHEN, SYDVKM. Trimming cost V 6 bases and J 7 bases, with 19 bases left between them. The CDR3 consists of 14 residues. The full variable domain, its missing parts supplied by reference TRBV28 and TRBJ2-7, is DVKVTQSSRYLVKRTGEKVFLECVQDMDHENMFWYRQDPGLGLRLIYFSYDVKMKEKGDIPEGYSVSREKKERFSLILESASTNQTSMYLCASRTPGLSREQYFGPGTRLTVT.

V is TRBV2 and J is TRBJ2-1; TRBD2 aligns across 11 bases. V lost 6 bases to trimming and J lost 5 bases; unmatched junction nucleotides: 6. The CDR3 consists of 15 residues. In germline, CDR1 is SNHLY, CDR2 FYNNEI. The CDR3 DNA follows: TGTGCCAGCAGCTCCGGGACTAGCGGCCACAATGAGCAGTTCTTC. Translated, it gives CASSSGTSGHNEQFF. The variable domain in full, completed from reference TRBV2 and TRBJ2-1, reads EPEVTQTPSHQVTQMGQEVILRCVPISNHLYFYWYRQILGQKVEFLVSFYNNEISEKSEIFDDQFSVERPDGSNFTLKIRSTKLEDSAMYFCASSSGTSGHNEQFFGPGTRLTVL.

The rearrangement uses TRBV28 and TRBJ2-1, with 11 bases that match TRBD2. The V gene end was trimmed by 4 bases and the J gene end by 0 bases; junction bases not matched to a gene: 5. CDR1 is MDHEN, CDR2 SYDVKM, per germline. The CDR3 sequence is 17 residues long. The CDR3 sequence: CASSWNLAGGSYNEQFF. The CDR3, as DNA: TGTGCCAGCAGTTGGAACCTAGCGGGAGGCTCCTACAATGAGCAGTTCTTC.

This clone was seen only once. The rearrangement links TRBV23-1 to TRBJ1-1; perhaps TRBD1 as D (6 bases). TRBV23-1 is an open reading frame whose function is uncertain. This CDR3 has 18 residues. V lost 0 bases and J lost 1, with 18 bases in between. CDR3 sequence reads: CASSQSGLLGGANTEAFF. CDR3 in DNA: TGCGCCAGCAGTCAATCCGGTCTATTGGGGGGCGCGAACACTGAAGCTTTCTTT.

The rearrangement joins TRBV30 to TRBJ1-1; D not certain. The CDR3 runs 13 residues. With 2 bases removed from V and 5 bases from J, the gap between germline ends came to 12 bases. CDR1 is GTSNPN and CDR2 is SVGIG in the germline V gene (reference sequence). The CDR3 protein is CAWSLSPWTEAFF. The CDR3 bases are TGTGCCTGGAGTCTCAGTCCGTGGACTGAAGCTTTCTTT.